Listed here are 9 T cell receptor beta chains from one sample, sequenced in a study of cytomegalovirus exposure and HLA in healthy donors. In the PCR, 60 Vbeta and 13 Jbeta primers were used. Clones were sequenced by immunoSEQ multiplex PCR, and TCRdb holds only the in-frame ones, with some missing. The top ten clones hold roughly 3.2% of a sample with about 96,000 clones, roughly 74% of them seen once. Sequenced sample: PBMCs. Receptors originate from a female donor in good health and CMV-seropositive.

This chain links TRBV30 with TRBJ2-1; tentative D call: TRBD1 (6 bases). The CDR3 has 11 residues. CDR1 is GTSNPN, CDR2 SVGIG, per germline (reference sequence). The CDR3 DNA follows: TGTGTTAGGGGGATGGGGAATGAGCAGTTCTTC. This gives the protein CVRGMGNEQFF.

This clone was detected a few times. The chain has TRBV13 and TRBJ2-7; D possibly corresponds to TRBD1 (6 bases). The germline V and J ends were trimmed by 4 bases and 3 bases, with 13 bases remaining between them. Germline CDR1 and CDR2: PRHDT and FYEKMQ (reference sequence). CDR3 size: 14 residues. This CDR3 is CASSSGQTDYEQYF. The CDR3 coding sequence is TGTGCCAGCAGCTCAGGACAGACCGACTACGAGCAGTACTTC.

The chain joins TRBV29-1 to TRBJ1-2; D is ambiguous. CDR1 and CDR2 from the germline V gene are SQVTM and ANQGSEA. V gave up 0 bases and J gave up 4 bases, with 18 bases separating them. The CDR3 has 16 amino acids. DNA for the CDR3: TGCAGCGTTGAAGATCGGGAGGGCCCTGGAGTCTATGGCTACACCTTC. It yields the protein CSVEDREGPGVYGYTF. The whole variable domain, remainder taken from reference TRBV29-1 and TRBJ1-2, is SAVISQKPSRDICQRGTSLTIQCQVDSQVTMMFWYRQQPGQSLTLIATANQGSEATYESGFVIDKFPISRPNLTFSTLTVSNMSPEDSSIYLCSVEDREGPGVYGYTFGSGTRLTVV.

This clone came up once. The chain links TRBV6-1 to TRBJ1-4; 9 nucleotides line up with TRBD1. The J segment lost 5 bases and the V segment lost 6 bases, leaving 7 bases of the junction unmatched. This CDR3 comprises 15 residues. Germline V gene data show CDR1 as MNHNS and CDR2 as SASEGT. The CDR3 loop reads CASSLAGTGNEKLFF. In DNA form, the CDR3 reads TGTGCCAGCAGCCTAGCCGGGACAGGGAATGAAAAACTGTTTTTT.

J is TRBJ2-1 and V is TRBV6-5, with D possibly being TRBD2 (6 bases). V shed 7 bases and J shed 8 bases, with 12 bases lying between them. Germline V lookup: CDR1 MNHEY, CDR2 SVGAGI. There are 12 residues in the CDR3. The CDR3 here is CASKSGYDEQFF. The CDR3 DNA reads TGTGCCAGCAAAAGCGGGTACGATGAGCAGTTCTTC.

As regards this clone: The junction and the germline gene differ at one end; a read error may be behind it. This sample includes further DNA sequences coding for the same CDR3. The rearrangement joins TRBV5-6 to TRBJ1-6; weak D call: TRBD1 (5 bases). The CDR3 contains 17 residues. The germline V gene has CDR1 SGHDT and CDR2 YYEEEE. The CDR3 DNA reads as TGCGCCAGCAGCTCCTACCGGACAAGCTCCTATAATTCACCCCTCCACTTT. This gives the protein CASSSYRTSSYNSPLHF.

V is TRBV5-4 and J is TRBJ1-3; D gene unclear. Germline CDR1 SGHNT, CDR2 YYREEE (reference sequence). The V end lost 4 bases, the J end lost 2 bases, and 16 bases lay between the germline ends. CDR3 length: 16 amino acids. CDR3 sequence reads: CASSTGSAGPGNTIYF. As DNA, the CDR3 is TGTGCCAGCAGCACGGGATCGGCCGGTCCTGGAAACACCATATATTTT.

This clone was observed a single time. The chain joins TRBV5-4 to TRBJ2-7; 14 bases match TRBD2. Germline trimming cut 4 bases from V and 1 base from J; bases unmatched to any gene: 7. Germline V gives CDR1 SGHNT, CDR2 YYREEE (reference sequence). The CDR3 extends over 17 amino acids. The CDR3: CASSLGTSGSRSYEQYF. The DNA of the CDR3 is TGTGCCAGCAGCCTTGGGACTAGCGGGAGTCGTTCCTACGAGCAGTACTTC.

The chain links TRBV29-1 to TRBJ2-2; a weak D match, TRBD2 (6 bases). This CDR3 comprises 11 residues. CDR1 is SQVTM and CDR2 is ANQGSEA in the germline V gene. Trimming removed 7 bases from V and 3 bases from J, with 6 bases in between. The DNA for the CDR3 is TGCAGCGGGGGGGACACCGGGGAGCTGTTTTTT. Translated: CSGGDTGELFF.